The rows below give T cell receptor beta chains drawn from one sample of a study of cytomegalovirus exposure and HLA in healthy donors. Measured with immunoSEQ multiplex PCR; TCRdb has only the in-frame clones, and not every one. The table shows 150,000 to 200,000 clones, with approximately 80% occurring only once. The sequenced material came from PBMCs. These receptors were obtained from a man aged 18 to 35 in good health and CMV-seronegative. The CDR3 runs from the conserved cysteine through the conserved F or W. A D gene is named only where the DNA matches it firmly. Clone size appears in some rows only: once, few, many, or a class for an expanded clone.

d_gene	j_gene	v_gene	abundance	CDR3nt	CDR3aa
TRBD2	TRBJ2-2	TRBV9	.	TGTGCCAGCAGCGTAGAAGTGGCTAGCGGGAGGGGGGAGCTGTTTTTT	CASSVEVASGRGELFF
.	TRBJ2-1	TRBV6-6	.	TGTGCCAGCGGCTGGACTGGCAATGAGCAGTTCTTC	CASGWTGNEQFF
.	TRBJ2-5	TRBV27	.	TGTGCCAGCAGCTTCCGGGCTGGGGGGAGCGACCCAAGAGGGGAGACCCAGTACTTC	CASSFRAGGSDPRGETQYF
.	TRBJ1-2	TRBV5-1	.	TGCGCCAGCAGCGAAGACAGCTATGGCTACACCTTC	CASSEDSYGYTF
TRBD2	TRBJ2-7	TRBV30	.	TGTGCCTGGAGTGTACGGCCTCCTGCGGGAGGACCAGCCTACGAGCAGTACTTC	CAWSVRPPAGGPAYEQYF
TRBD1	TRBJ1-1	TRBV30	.	TGTGCCTGGAGGGGTGACAGGGGGCTGAACACTGAAGCTTTCTTT	CAWRGDRGLNTEAFF
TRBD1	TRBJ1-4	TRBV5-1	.	TGCGCCAGCAGCTTGGGCCGGACAGGCAATGAAAAACTGTTTTTT	CASSLGRTGNEKLFF
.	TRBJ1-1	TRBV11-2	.	TGTGCCAGCAGAACATGGACATATGAAGCTTTCTTT	CASRTWTYEAFF
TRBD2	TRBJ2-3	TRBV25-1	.	TGTGCCAGCAGTGAAGTGGCCGGGGCGGGAGGGCCGGGGGATACGCAGTATTTT	CASSEVAGAGGPGDTQYF
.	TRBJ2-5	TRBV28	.	TGTGCCAGCAGTTTTTTTTTACAAGAGACCCAGTACTTC	CASSFFLQETQYF
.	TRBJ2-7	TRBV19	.	TGTGCCAGTAGTAACCGACTGATACCGGGACTTACGGGGGAGCAGTACTTC	CASSNRLIPGLTGEQYF
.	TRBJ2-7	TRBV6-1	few	TGTGCCAGCAGGACAGCCTCCTACGAGCAGTACTTC	CASRTASYEQYF
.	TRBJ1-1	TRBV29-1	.	TGCAGCGTTGGGGGGGAGTTTGGAAACACTGAAGCTTTCTTT	CSVGGEFGNTEAFF
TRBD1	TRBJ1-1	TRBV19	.	TGTGCCAGTTGCCAAATAACAGGGGGAGTTGAAGCTTTCTTT	CASCQITGGVEAFF
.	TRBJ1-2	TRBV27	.	TGTGCCAGCAGTTTATCGGCAGGCCCATATGGCTACACCTTC	CASSLSAGPYGYTF
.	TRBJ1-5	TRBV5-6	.	TGTGCCAGCAGCCCGGTCGGTAGCAATCAGCCCCAGCATTTT	CASSPVGSNQPQHF
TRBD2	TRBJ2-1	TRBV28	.	TGTGCCAGCAGGCAATCCGGGACTAGCAATGAGCAGTTCTTC	CASRQSGTSNEQFF
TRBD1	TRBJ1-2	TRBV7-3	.	TGTGCCAGCAGCTTAACGGGACAGGGAGGGTCTGGCTACACCTTC	CASSLTGQGGSGYTF
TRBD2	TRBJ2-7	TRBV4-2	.	TGTGCCAGCAAGGCTAGCGGGAGTACTTACGAGCAGTACTTC	CASKASGSTYEQYF
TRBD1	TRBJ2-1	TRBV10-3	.	TGTGCCATCAGTGAGCCTGGACAGGGTCTATCCGACAATGAGCAGTTCTTC	CAISEPGQGLSDNEQFF
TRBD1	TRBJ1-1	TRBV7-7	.	TGTGCTAGCAGCGTCCGACAGGGTACATTAAACACTGAAGCTTTCTTT	CASSVRQGTLNTEAFF
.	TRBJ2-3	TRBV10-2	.	TGCGCCAGCAGTTCAGGAAGCACAGATACGCAGTATTTT	CASSSGSTDTQYF
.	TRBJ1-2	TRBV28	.	TGTGCCAGCAGGGTGCAGACAGCCACCCGCTATGGCTACACCTTC	CASRVQTATRYGYTF
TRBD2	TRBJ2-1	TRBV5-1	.	TGCGCCAGCAGCGCGTCCCGGACTAGCGGGAGTTGGTTCTTC	CASSASRTSGSWFF